The next 21 T cell receptor beta chains were all read from a single sample in a study of T cells in Graves' hyperthyroidism and ophthalmopathy. Amplification yielded TCR beta CDR3 regions, with RNA transcripts as the source. The HTBI primer set served for first-round RT-PCR of the TCR CDR3. TCRdb reprocessed the multiplex PCR reads via MiXCR and lists one record per CDR3 protein. The sample includes roughly 180,000 distinct CDR3 sequences, around 8.9% seen only once; the top ten take roughly 23%. Sequenced sample: blood. The receptors shown here come from a young woman with Graves' hyperthyroidism that later progressed to Graves' ophthalmopathy.

This clonotype occurred a few times. This chain links TRBV19 with TRBJ1-3; 9 bases match TRBD1. This CDR3 region has 14 residues. The J segment lost 5 bases and the V segment lost 5 bases, leaving 4 bases of the junction unmatched. Germline CDR1 and CDR2: LNHDA and SQIVND (reference sequence). CDR3 sequence (DNA): TGTGCCAGTAGTCCAGGACAGGGGAGAAACACCATATATTTT. Protein sequence: CASSPGQGRNTIYF.

Many counts were recorded for this clonotype. This rearrangement joins TRBV12-3 or TRBV12-4 to TRBJ2-5; 10 bases fit TRBD2. CDR3 length: 15 residues. V lost 3 bases and J lost 4; bases outside the gene matches: 5. The CDR3 protein is CASSFEREGGETQYF. CDR3 DNA sequence: TGTGCCAGCAGTTTTGAGCGGGAGGGCGGAGAGACCCAGTACTTC.

The chain has TRBV18 and TRBJ2-1, with 7 bases identical to TRBD1. The CDR3 has 16 residues. V trimming: 2 bases; J trimming: 1 base; junction bases outside the gene matches: 5. CDR1 and CDR2 from the germline V gene are KGHSH and LQKENI. CDR3 nucleotides: TGTGCCAGCTCACCATTGACAGGGTTGTCCTACAATGAGCAGTTCTTC. This sequence encodes CASSPLTGLSYNEQFF.

This clonotype has a count of ten or more. The rearrangement joins TRBV12-3 or TRBV12-4 to TRBJ1-5, with TRBD1 identical over 7 bases. Unmatched junction bases numbered 5, after V lost 3 bases and J lost 3 bases. The CDR3 totals 15 residues. The CDR3 loop reads CASSFRGQPNQPQHF. As DNA, the CDR3 is TGTGCCAGCAGTTTTAGGGGACAGCCCAATCAGCCCCAGCATTTT.

This clonotype was counted many times. The chain couples TRBV2 to TRBJ1-6; 9 nucleotides align to TRBD1. The germline V gene encodes CDR1 SNHLY and CDR2 FYNNEI. V shed 6 bases, J shed 9 bases, and the junction held 3 bases outside the gene matches. This CDR3 region has 13 residues. CDR3 loop: CASRGTGSSPLHF. CDR3 nucleotides: TGTGCCAGCAGAGGGACAGGGAGTTCACCCCTCCACTTT.

This clonotype was seen at least ten times. The chain couples TRBV5-1 to TRBJ2-7; 11 nucleotides align to TRBD2. V lost 4 bases and J lost 2; bases outside the gene matches: 11. Germline lookup yields CDR1 SGHRS and CDR2 YFSETQ. The CDR3 covers 17 residues. The DNA for the CDR3 is TGCGCCAGCAGCCGACGCGGACTAGCGGGCATCCCCTACGAGCAGTACTTC. Translation gives CASSRRGLAGIPYEQYF.

This clonotype was recorded at least ten times. The chain has TRBV28 and TRBJ2-2; D uncertain. Germline values: CDR1 MDHEN, CDR2 SYDVKM. The CDR3 covers 14 residues. V dropped 2 bases and J dropped 6 bases, with 10 bases sitting between them. CDR3 loop: CASSLRSIAGELFF. CDR3 nucleotide sequence: TGTGCCAGCAGTTTAAGGAGCATCGCCGGGGAGCTGTTTTTT.

This clonotype has a count of ten or more. The rearrangement joins TRBV9 to TRBJ1-2, with D hard to call. This CDR3 has 15 residues. Germline V CDR1 and CDR2: SGDLS, YYNGEE. Trimming pared 0 bases from V and 0 bases from J, leaving 9 bases between. The CDR3 sequence: CASSVVEKANYGYTF. CDR3 in DNA: TGTGCCAGCAGCGTAGTGGAAAAGGCTAACTATGGCTACACCTTC.

This clonotype was seen repeatedly, ten times or more. The gene calls are TRBV6-1 and TRBJ1-5; TRBD1 agrees at 7 bases. CDR1 and CDR2 (germline): MNHNS, SASEGT. With V trimmed by 5 bases and J by 3 bases, 7 bases remained unmatched. This CDR3 contains 15 residues. The CDR3 sequence is CASSKTTGTNQPQHF. Written as DNA, the CDR3 is TGTGCCAGCAGTAAGACGACAGGGACCAATCAGCCCCAGCATTTT.

This clonotype was counted at least ten times. The V and J genes are TRBV14 and TRBJ2-7; D remains unclear. Germline CDR1 SGHDN, CDR2 FVKESK. Trimming removed 1 base at V and 4 bases at J, with 8 bases between. The CDR3 contains 13 residues. CDR3 nucleotides: TGTGCCAGCAGCCAAGCGGCGAGTTACGAGCAGTACTTC. Amino acids: CASSQAASYEQYF.

Ten or more counts support this clonotype. The chain employs TRBV4-1 and TRBJ1-1; tentative D call: TRBD1 (5 bases). CDR1 is MGHRA and CDR2 is YSYEKL in the germline V gene. Trimming cost V 0 bases and J 6 bases, with 17 bases left between them. The CDR3 spans 16 residues. In DNA, the CDR3 is TGCGCCAGCAGCCAAGATCGGTGGGGGGGTGCCCCTGAAGCTTTCTTT. It specifies CASSQDRWGGAPEAFF.

J is TRBJ2-7 and V is TRBV7-8; 15 bases line up with TRBD2. The length of the CDR3 is 18 residues. The J segment lost 3 bases and the V segment lost 3 bases, leaving 9 bases of the junction unmatched. The germline CDR1 and CDR2 sequences are SGHVS and FQNEAQ. CDR3 nucleotides: TGTGCCAGCAGCTTGGAGTTGGGACTAGCGGGAGGAGACTACGAGCAGTACTTC. This sequence encodes CASSLELGLAGGDYEQYF.

This clonotype showed up many times. The genes are TRBV3-1 and TRBJ1-5; no firm D call. Trimming took 0 bases from V and 6 from J, leaving 3 bases between them. The CDR3 is 12 residues long. The germline gives CDR1 LGHDT, CDR2 YNNKEL (reference sequence). CDR3 amino acids: CASSQDSQPQHF. The CDR3 region has the DNA TGTGCCAGCAGCCAAGATAGTCAGCCCCAGCATTTT.

This clonotype has ten or more counts. J is TRBJ1-6 and V is TRBV6-1; perhaps TRBD1 as D (5 bases). Germline CDR1 reads MNHNS; CDR2 reads SASEGT. The V and J ends lost 11 bases and 9 bases respectively, with 17 bases between them. CDR3 length: 13 amino acids. Here the CDR3 DNA reads TGTGCCGGCGGAGGCGGGACCGTTTCACCCCTCCACTTT. The encoded protein is CAGGGGTVSPLHF.

This clonotype showed up just once. V is TRBV10-3 and J is TRBJ2-3; 7 bases line up with TRBD2. CDR3 length equals 16 residues. In germline, CDR1 is ENHRY, CDR2 SYGVKD. J was trimmed by 3 bases and V by 3 bases; bases with no gene match: 9. CDR3 nucleotides: TGTGCCATCAGTGATTTGACGGGAGGAGAAACAGATACGCAGTATTTT. It yields the protein CAISDLTGGETDTQYF.

Notes on this clonotype: A much more abundant neighbour one base away suggests this may be a read error. The chain carries TRBV28 and TRBJ2-1, with D possibly matching TRBD2 (7 bases). CDR3 length: 17 amino acids. Germline lookup yields CDR1 MDHEN and CDR2 SYDVKM. V was trimmed by 5 bases and J by 5 bases, leaving 22 bases between them. CDR3: CASSDKPGGLLNNEQFF. DNA of the CDR3: TGTGCCAGCAGTGATAAGCCGGGGGGCCTGCTTAACAATGAGCAGTTCTTC. Full variable domain (rest looked up from reference TRBV28 and TRBJ2-1): DVKVTQSSRYLVKRTGEKVFLECVQDMDHENMFWYRQDPGLGLRLIYFSYDVKMKEKGDIPEGYSVSREKKERFSLILESASTNQTSMYLCASSDKPGGLLNNEQFFGPGTRLTVL.

This clonotype was counted many times. V and J are TRBV7-8 and TRBJ2-1; D remains ambiguous. Trimming cost V 5 bases and J 7 bases, with 21 bases left between them. Germline-derived CDR1 and CDR2 are SGHVS and FQNEAQ. CDR3 length equals 16 residues. For the CDR3, the DNA is TGTGCCAGCAGCCTTCTCCCGGGCGGCGAGTTTAATGAGCAGTTCTTC. Protein product: CASSLLPGGEFNEQFF.

Comment on this clonotype: A read error is possible here, since a much larger clone lies one base away. The chain is built from TRBV7-9 and TRBJ2-7; D is ambiguous. This CDR3 region has 14 residues. Germline CDR1 and CDR2: SEHNR and FQNEAQ (reference sequence). Trimming stripped 5 bases from V and 8 bases from J, with 19 bases between. In DNA form, the CDR3 reads TGTGCCAGCAGCATGGGTCTCCGAGTTGACAAGCAGTACTTC. Encoded protein: CASSMGLRVDKQYF.

The rearrangement links TRBV4-1 to TRBJ2-3, with 9 bases aligning to TRBD2. The V gene's germline CDR1 is MGHRA and CDR2 YSYEKL. V lost 1 base and J lost 2; bases outside the gene matches: 10. The CDR3 runs 18 residues. The CDR3 DNA reads as TGCGCCAGCAGCCAAGTGGCGGGAGGGCCGAGATTCACAGATACGCAGTATTTT. Translation: CASSQVAGGPRFTDTQYF.

On this clonotype: A junction boundary mismatches the germline segment, possibly from a read error. The chain has TRBV11-2 and TRBJ2-6; 7 nucleotides align to TRBD1. The CDR3 extends over 16 amino acids. Germline CDR1 and CDR2: SGHAT and FQNNGV. CDR3 bases: TGTGCCAGCAGCACCCGACAGGGCTCTAGGGCCAACGTCCTGACTTTC. It codes for CASSTRQGSRANVLTF.

This clonotype was detected many times. J is TRBJ2-3 and V is TRBV6-5; D possibly corresponds to TRBD1 (5 bases). Trimming pared 2 bases from V and 0 bases from J, leaving 9 bases between. Looked up from germline, CDR1 is MNHEY and CDR2 is SVGAGI. The CDR3 is made up of 15 amino acids. CDR3 DNA sequence: TGTGCCAGCAGTTACGGGGCAGAGAGCACAGATACGCAGTATTTT. It codes for CASSYGAESTDTQYF.